This T cell receptor beta chain originates from a study of T cells in women clearing cervical HPV infection. Study background: Controls gave blood once infection was undetectable; cases at lesion identification.

This CDR3 has 14 residues. V was pared by 7 bases and J by 7 bases, with 17 bases between. CDR1 and CDR2 from the germline V gene are MNHEY and SVGEGT. A note on this clone: Its matching antigen is unknown. The read ends 3 residues early relative to the CDR3; the germline J gene fills the gap.

This table comes from immunoSEQ multiplex PCR, and its TCRdb copy is limited to in-frame clones, with some not included. Its table records about 25,000 clones. Findings of the study overall: CIN3+ cases had significantly higher TCR repertoire richness than controls, but evenness did not differ.

The TCR originated in a woman between 18 and 70 years old with a cervical HPV16 infection that either progressed to CIN3+ or cleared (not recorded which). J is TRBJ2-4 and V is TRBV6-2 or TRBV6-3, with D perhaps matching TRBD1 (5 bases). Sequencing input: blood buffy coat. CDR3 DNA (partial): TGTGCCAGCACACTCCTAAGGACACCGAACATT. Protein product: CASTLLRTPNI. The complete CDR3 reads CASTLLRTPNIQYF.